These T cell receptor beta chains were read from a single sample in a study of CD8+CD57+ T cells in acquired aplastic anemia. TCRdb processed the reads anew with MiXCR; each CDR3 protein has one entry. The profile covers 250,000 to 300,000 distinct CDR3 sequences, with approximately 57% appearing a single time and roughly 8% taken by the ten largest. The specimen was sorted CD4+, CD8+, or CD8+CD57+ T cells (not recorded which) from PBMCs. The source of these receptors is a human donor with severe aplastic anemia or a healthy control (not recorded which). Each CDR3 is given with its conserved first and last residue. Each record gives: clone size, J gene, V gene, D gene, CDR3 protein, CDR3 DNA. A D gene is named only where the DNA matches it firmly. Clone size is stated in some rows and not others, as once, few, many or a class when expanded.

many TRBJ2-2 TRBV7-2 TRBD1 CASSLLVLPTGDTGELFF TGTGCCAGCAGCTTATTGGTCCTACCGACAGGGGACACCGGGGAGCTGTTTTTT
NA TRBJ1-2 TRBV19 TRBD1 CASSYQGATYGYTF TGTGCCAGTAGTTACCAGGGGGCTACCTATGGCTACACCTTC
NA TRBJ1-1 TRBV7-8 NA CASSLTTGNTEAFF TGTGCCAGCAGCTTAACAACAGGGAACACTGAAGCTTTCTTT
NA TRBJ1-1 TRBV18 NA CASSPGLGGMNTEAFF TGTGCCAGCTCCCCTGGGCTTGGCGGGATGAACACTGAAGCTTTCTTT
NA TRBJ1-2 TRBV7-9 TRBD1 CASSFDETGRNYGYTF TGTGCCAGCAGCTTTGACGAGACAGGGAGGAACTATGGCTACACCTTC
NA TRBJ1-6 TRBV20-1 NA CSATPPPPGRTPLHF TGCAGTGCTACTCCTCCCCCGCCGGGGAGAACACCCCTCCACTTT
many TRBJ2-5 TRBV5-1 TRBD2 CASSLTLGGVEETQYF TGCGCCAGCAGCTTGACCCTCGGGGGGGTCGAAGAGACCCAGTACTTC
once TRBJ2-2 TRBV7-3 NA CASSLGQGIYTGELFF TGTGCCAGCAGCTTAGGGCAGGGGATTTACACCGGGGAGCTGTTCTTT
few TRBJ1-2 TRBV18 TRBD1 CASSPDRGRNYGYTF TGTGCCAGCTCACCGGACAGGGGGCGCAACTATGGCTACACCTTC
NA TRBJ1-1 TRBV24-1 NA CATSEGGKYEAFF TGTGCCACCAGTGAAGGAGGGAAATATGAAGCTTTCTTT
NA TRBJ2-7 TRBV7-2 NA CASSPSTPYEQYF TGTGCCAGCAGCCCGTCAACCCCCTACGAGCAGTACTTC
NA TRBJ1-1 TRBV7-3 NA CASSSQGSGTEAFF TGTGCCAGCAGCTCTCAGGGGAGTGGCACTGAAGCTTTCTTT
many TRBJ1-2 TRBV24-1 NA CATSGFPGDYGYTF TGTGCCACCAGCGGCTTCCCAGGGGACTATGGCTACACCTTC
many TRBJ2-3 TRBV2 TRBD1 CAGSVETGGDTQYF TGTGCCGGCTCAGTGGAGACAGGGGGGGATACGCAGTATTTT
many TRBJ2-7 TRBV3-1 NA CASSQDLGSSYEQYF TGTGCCAGCAGCCAAGATTTAGGGAGCTCCTACGAGCAGTACTTC
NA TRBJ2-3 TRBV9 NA CASSENPGPFTDTQYF TGTGCCAGCAGCGAAAACCCGGGTCCCTTCACAGATACGCAGTATTTT
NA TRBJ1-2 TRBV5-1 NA CASSFGKVTYGYTF TGCGCCAGCAGCTTTGGTAAGGTTACCTATGGCTACACCTTC
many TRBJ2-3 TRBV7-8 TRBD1 CASSLALRRGPSTDTQYF TGTGCCAGCAGCTTAGCACTGAGAAGGGGGCCCAGCACAGATACGCAGTATTTT
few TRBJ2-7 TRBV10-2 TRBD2 CATRPLTGGQEQYF TGCGCCACCAGGCCTTTGACGGGGGGGCAGGAGCAGTACTTC
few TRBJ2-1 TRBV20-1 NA CSASPPNPTYNEQFF TGCAGTGCTAGTCCGCCAAACCCCACCTACAATGAGCAGTTCTTC
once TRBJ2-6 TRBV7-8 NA CASSLVGGASGANVLTF TGTGCCAGCAGCTTAGTGGGGGGCGCCTCTGGGGCCAACGTCCTGACTTTC
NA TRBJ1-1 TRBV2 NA CASSGQTKNTEAFF TGTGCCAGCAGTGGTCAGACAAAAAACACTGAAGCTTTCTTT
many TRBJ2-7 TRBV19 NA CASSTPGLPYEQYF TGTGCCAGTAGTACCCCGGGTCTCCCCTACGAGCAGTACTTC
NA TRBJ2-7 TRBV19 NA CASSIQLSYEQYF TGTGCCAGTAGTATACAGCTCTCCTACGAGCAGTACTTC
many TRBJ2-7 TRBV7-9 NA CASTLGWPPSAYEQYF TGTGCCAGCACCCTAGGATGGCCCCCATCAGCCTACGAGCAGTACTTC
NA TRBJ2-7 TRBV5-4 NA CASSPSPSPYEQYF TGTGCCAGCAGCCCAAGCCCAAGTCCCTACGAGCAGTACTTC
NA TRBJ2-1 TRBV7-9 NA CASSLTNHNEQFF TGTGCCAGCAGCTTAACGAACCACAATGAGCAGTTCTTC
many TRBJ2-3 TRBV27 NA CASSWQSRAADTQYF TGTGCCAGCAGTTGGCAGAGCAGGGCTGCAGATACGCAGTATTTT
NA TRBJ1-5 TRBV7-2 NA CASSSGLGNQPQHF TGTGCCAGCAGCTCCGGATTGGGCAATCAGCCCCAGCATTTT
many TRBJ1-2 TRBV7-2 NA CASSFSRGDYGYTF TGTGCCAGCAGCTTCTCGAGGGGTGACTATGGCTACACCTTC
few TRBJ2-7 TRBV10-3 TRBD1 CAISDPGTGISYEQYF TGTGCCATCAGTGATCCCGGGACAGGGATCTCCTACGAGCAGTACTTC
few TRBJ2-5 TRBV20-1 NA CSASPGVVETQYF TGCAGTGCTAGTCCCGGGGTGGTAGAGACCCAGTACTTC
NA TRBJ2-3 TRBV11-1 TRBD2 CASSSGTRTDTQYF TGTGCCAGCAGCTCAGGGACTAGAACAGATACGCAGTATTTT
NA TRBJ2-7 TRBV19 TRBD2 CASSTTSGEGYEQYF TGTGCCAGTAGTACTACTAGCGGGGAGGGTTACGAGCAGTACTTC
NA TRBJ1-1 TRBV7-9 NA CASSLGGVGPEAFF TGTGCCAGCAGCTTAGGGGGGGTGGGCCCTGAAGCTTTCTTT
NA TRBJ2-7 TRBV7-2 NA CASSPVQGYEQYF TGTGCCAGCAGCCCAGTGCAGGGCTACGAGCAGTACTTC
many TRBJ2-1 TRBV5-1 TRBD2 CASSYTSGGAYPNEQFF TGCGCCAGCAGCTATACTAGCGGGGGGGCCTATCCCAATGAGCAGTTCTTC
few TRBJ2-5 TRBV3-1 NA CASSPAAGGGVQETQYF TGTGCCAGCAGCCCCGCTGCTGGGGGCGGGGTCCAAGAGACCCAGTACTTC
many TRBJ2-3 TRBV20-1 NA CSARDPSGGGRDRVGGSTDTQYF TGCAGTGCTAGAGATCCCTCGGGGGGGGGCCGGGACAGGGTAGGTGGGTCCACAGATACGCAGTATTTT
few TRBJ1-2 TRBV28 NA CASSLQNYGYTF TGTGCCAGCAGTTTACAGAACTATGGCTACACCTTC
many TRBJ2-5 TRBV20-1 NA CSASPETQYF TGCAGTGCTAGTCCAGAGACCCAGTACTTC
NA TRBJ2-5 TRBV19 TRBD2 CASSIGAGVVETQYF TGTGCCAGTAGTATCGGAGCGGGAGTAGTGGAGACCCAGTACTTC
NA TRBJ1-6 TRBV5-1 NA CASSKQDSISASPLHF TGCGCCAGCAGTAAACAGGATTCGATAAGTGCTTCACCCCTCCACTTT
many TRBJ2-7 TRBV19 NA CASSLGPSYEQYF TGTGCCAGTAGTCTTGGGCCCTCCTACGAGCAGTACTTC
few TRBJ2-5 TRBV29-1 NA CSVEGGRRSEYQETQYF TGCAGCGTTGAAGGCGGACGCCGGTCAGAGTACCAAGAGACCCAGTACTTC
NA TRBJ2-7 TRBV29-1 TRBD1 CSVETGGAYEQYF TGCAGCGTTGAGACAGGGGGCGCTTACGAGCAGTACTTC
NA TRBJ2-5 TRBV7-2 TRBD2 CASSPWTSGGRETKYF TGTGCCAGCAGCCCCTGGACTAGCGGGGGCCGAGAGACCAAGTACTTC
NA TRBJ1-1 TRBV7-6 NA CGSSEIRANTEAFF TGTGGCAGCAGTGAAATCAGGGCGAACACTGAAGCTTTCTTT
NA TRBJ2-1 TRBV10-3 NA CAISEFGNNEQFF TGTGCCATCAGTGAATTTGGAAACAATGAGCAGTTCTTC
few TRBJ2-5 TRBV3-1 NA CASSQDWRGGGLRETQYF TGTGCCAGCAGCCAAGATTGGAGAGGGGGGGGGCTGCGAGAGACCCAGTACTTC
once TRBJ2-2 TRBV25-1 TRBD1 CASSLGTGAGELFF TGCGCCAGCAGCTTGGGGACAGGGGCCGGGGAGCTGTTTTTT
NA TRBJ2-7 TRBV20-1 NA CSASDNDEQYF TGCAGTGCTAGCGACAACGACGAGCAGTACTTC
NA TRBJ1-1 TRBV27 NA CASSLSWGAGAFF TGTGCCAGCAGTTTATCGTGGGGCGCTGGGGCTTTCTTT
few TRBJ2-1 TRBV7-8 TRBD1 CASSLRGTGYNEQFF TGTGCCAGCAGCTTGAGAGGGACAGGATACAATGAGCAGTTCTTC
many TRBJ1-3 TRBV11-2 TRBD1 CAARAGGTGNTIYF TGTGCCGCGCGAGCAGGGGGGACTGGAAACACCATATATTTT
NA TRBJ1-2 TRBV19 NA CASSPPRARSNYGYTF TGTGCCAGTAGTCCCCCGAGGGCACGTTCTAACTATGGCTACACCTTC
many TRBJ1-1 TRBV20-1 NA CSASRLSTPEAFF TGCAGTGCTAGTCGGCTCTCAACCCCCGAAGCTTTCTTT
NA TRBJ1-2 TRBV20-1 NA CSAVPRGRVFGYTF TGCAGTGCTGTTCCCCGAGGCAGGGTTTTTGGCTACACCTTC